These 9 T cell receptor beta chains were all obtained from the same sample, sequenced in a study of blood T cells in healthy people across ages. The second PCR ran about 6 to 12 cycles with a sample-barcoded 5' primer and J-beta primers. Each CDR3 protein gets one entry after TCRdb re-called the 5' RACE reads with MiXCR. The sample lists approximately 810,000 distinct CDR3 sequences, around 34% seen once, with 10% to 15% in the top ten. Sequences were obtained from blood. All receptors derive from a young man in good health.

This clonotype was observed many times. V gene TRBV7-2 combines with J gene TRBJ2-1, with a possible D match to TRBD1 (5 bases). CDR3 length: 17 residues. Germline values: CDR1 SGHTA, CDR2 FQGNSA. V lost 5 bases, J lost 0 bases, and 17 bases lay in between. CDR3 sequence: CASSPTSGAISYNEQFF. The CDR3 nucleotides are TGTGCCAGCAGCCCAACCAGTGGGGCGATCTCCTACAATGAGCAGTTCTTC.

The chain couples TRBV7-2 to TRBJ1-4; D is uncertain. The CDR3 consists of 16 residues. CDR1 is SGHTA, CDR2 FQGNSA, per germline. V lost 1 base to trimming and J lost 4 bases, with 13 bases between them. CDR3 in amino acids: CASSLVARTDNEKLFF. The CDR3 DNA follows: TGTGCCAGCAGCTTAGTGGCTCGGACGGATAATGAAAAACTGTTTTTT. The whole variable domain, remainder taken from reference TRBV7-2 and TRBJ1-4, is GAGVSQSPSNKVTEKGKDVELRCDPISGHTALYWYRQSLGQGLEFLIYFQGNSAPDKSGLPSDRFSAERTGGSVSTLTIQRTQQEDSAVYLCASSLVARTDNEKLFFGSGTQLSVL.

The CDR3 here is CASSLRQHTEAFF. CDR3 coding DNA: TGCGCCAGCAGCTTGAGGCAGCACACTGAAGCTTTCTTT. The chain combines TRBV5-1 with TRBJ1-1; no reliable D call. Between the trimmed V and J ends, which lost 1 base and 3 bases, there was a span of 7 bases. The CDR3 contains 13 residues. The germline V gene encodes CDR1 SGHRS and CDR2 YFSETQ.

The sample holds a few counts of this clonotype. The V call is TRBV20-1, the J call TRBJ1-1; D ambiguous. The CDR3 has 14 residues. Trimming took off 5 bases at V and 1 base at J, with 14 bases between the two ends. CDR1 and CDR2 from the germline V gene are DFQATT and SNEGSKA (reference sequence). The CDR3 loop is CSAAPRVANTEAFF. The CDR3 region has the DNA TGCAGTGCTGCCCCCCGGGTGGCGAACACTGAAGCTTTCTTT.

This clonotype has only a few counts. The J gene is TRBJ1-5, the V gene TRBV27, with D maybe TRBD1 (5 bases). V gave up 9 bases and J gave up 3 bases, with 15 bases separating them. CDR1 is MNHEY and CDR2 is SMNVEV in the germline V gene (reference sequence). The CDR3 spans 14 residues. The CDR3 is CASRGPGHNQPQHF. DNA for the CDR3: TGTGCCAGTCGGGGCCCGGGCCACAATCAGCCCCAGCATTTT.

The chain uses TRBV7-9 and TRBJ1-2; no firm D call. Per germline, CDR1 SEHNR and CDR2 FQNEAQ (reference sequence). V was cut by 5 bases and J by 8 bases, with 12 bases left in between. This CDR3 contains 12 residues. The CDR3 DNA follows: TGTGCCAGCAGCCCATTGACATTCGGCTACACCTTC. Amino acid sequence: CASSPLTFGYTF. The variable domain in full, completed from reference TRBV7-9 and TRBJ1-2, reads DTGVSQNPRHKITKRGQNVTFRCDPISEHNRLYWYRQTLGQGPEFLTYFQNEAQLEKSRLLSDRFSAERPKGSFSTLEIQRTEQGDSAMYLCASSPLTFGYTFGSGTRLTVV.

The chain uses TRBV7-2 and TRBJ2-2; a weak D match, TRBD2 (6 bases). The CDR3 totals 16 residues. The V and J ends lost 8 bases and 0 bases respectively, with 16 bases between them. The germline gives CDR1 SGHTA, CDR2 FQGNSA. The CDR3 DNA reads TGTGCCAGCGGCCCCTGGGGGGAAACGAACACCGGGGAGCTGTTTTTT. This encodes CASGPWGETNTGELFF. Combining the CDR3 with reference TRBV7-2 and TRBJ2-2 gives the whole variable domain GAGVSQSPSNKVTEKGKDVELRCDPISGHTALYWYRQSLGQGLEFLIYFQGNSAPDKSGLPSDRFSAERTGGSVSTLTIQRTQQEDSAVYLCASGPWGETNTGELFFGEGSRLTVL.

This clonotype appeared many times. This chain connects TRBV7-2 to TRBJ2-7; D is perhaps TRBD1 (6 bases). The CDR3 is 16 residues long. The V and J ends lost 1 base and 4 bases respectively, with 17 bases between them. In germline, CDR1 is SGHTA, CDR2 FQGNSA. CDR3 sequence: CASSLERGIIGYEQYF. Here the CDR3 DNA reads TGTGCCAGCAGCTTAGAAAGGGGGATAATCGGGTACGAGCAGTACTTC.

In its sample, this clonotype was seen once. The chain combines TRBV4-2 with TRBJ2-5, with D perhaps matching TRBD2 (5 bases). The V end was cut by 4 bases, the J end by 3 bases, with 9 bases between. The length of the CDR3 is 13 residues. Per germline, CDR1 LGHNA and CDR2 YNFKEQ. The CDR3 nucleotides are TGTGCCAGCAGCCCGGACTTGAAAGAGACCCAGTACTTC. Translation: CASSPDLKETQYF.